This TCR beta chain derives from a study of cytomegalovirus exposure and HLA in healthy donors. PCR amplification relied on 60 Vbeta primers (plus 13 Jbeta primers). The data were produced by immunoSEQ multiplex PCR, yet TCRdb's version contains in-frame clones alone and is incomplete. The data show 160,000 or so clones, roughly two thirds seen once. The sample was PBMCs. The TCR comes from a woman aged 25-40 years in good health and CMV-seronegative.

The CDR3 is CASSTGASEQYF. CDR3 DNA sequence: TGTGCCAGCAGCACAGGGGCTAGCGAGCAGTACTTC. The gene calls are TRBV6-5 and TRBJ2-7, with TRBD1 matching 7 bases. The CDR3 runs 12 residues. The J segment lost 6 bases and the V segment lost 6 bases, leaving 5 bases of the junction unmatched. The V gene's germline CDR1 is MNHEY and CDR2 SVGAGI.